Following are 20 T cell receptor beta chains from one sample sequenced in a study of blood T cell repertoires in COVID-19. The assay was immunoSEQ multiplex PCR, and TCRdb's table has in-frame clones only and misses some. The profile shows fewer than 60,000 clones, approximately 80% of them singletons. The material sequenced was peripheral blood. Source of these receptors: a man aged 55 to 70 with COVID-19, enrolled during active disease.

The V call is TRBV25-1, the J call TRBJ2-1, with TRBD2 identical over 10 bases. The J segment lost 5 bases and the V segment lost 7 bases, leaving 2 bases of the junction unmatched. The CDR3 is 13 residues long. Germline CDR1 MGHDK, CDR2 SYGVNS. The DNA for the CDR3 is TGTGCCAGCACCGGACTAGCGGACAATGAGCAGTTCTTC. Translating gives CASTGLADNEQFF.

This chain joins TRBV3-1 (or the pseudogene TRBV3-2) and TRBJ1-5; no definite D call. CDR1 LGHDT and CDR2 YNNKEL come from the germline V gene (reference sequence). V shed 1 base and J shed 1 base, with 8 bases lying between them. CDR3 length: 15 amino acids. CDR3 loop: CASSQAWASNQPQHF. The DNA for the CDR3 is TGTGCCAGCAGCCAAGCCTGGGCAAGCAATCAGCCCCAGCATTTT.

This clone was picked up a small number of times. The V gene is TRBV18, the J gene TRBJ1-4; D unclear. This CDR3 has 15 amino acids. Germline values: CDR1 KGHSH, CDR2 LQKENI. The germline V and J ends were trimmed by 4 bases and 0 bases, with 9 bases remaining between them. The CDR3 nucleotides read TGTGCCAGCTCACGTAGCCGTGCAACTAATGAAAAACTGTTTTTT. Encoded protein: CASSRSRATNEKLFF.

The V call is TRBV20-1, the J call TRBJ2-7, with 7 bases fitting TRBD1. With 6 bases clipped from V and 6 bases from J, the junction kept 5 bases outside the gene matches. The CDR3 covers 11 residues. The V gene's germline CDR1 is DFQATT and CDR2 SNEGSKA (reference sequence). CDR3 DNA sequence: TGCAGTGCGATGGGACAGCGCGAGCAGTACTTC. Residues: CSAMGQREQYF.

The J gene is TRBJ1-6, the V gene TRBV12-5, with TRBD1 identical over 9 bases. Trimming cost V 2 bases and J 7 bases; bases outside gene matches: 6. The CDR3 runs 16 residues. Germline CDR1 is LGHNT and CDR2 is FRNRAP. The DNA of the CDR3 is TGTGCTAGTGGTTTGATTACCGGGACAGGGAATTCACCCCTCCACTTT. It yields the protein CASGLITGTGNSPLHF.

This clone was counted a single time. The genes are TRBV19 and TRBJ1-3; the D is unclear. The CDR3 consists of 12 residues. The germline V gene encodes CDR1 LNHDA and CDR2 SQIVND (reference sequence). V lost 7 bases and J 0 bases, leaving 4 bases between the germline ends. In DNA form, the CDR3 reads TGTGCCAGTATGAGCTCTGGAAACACCATATATTTT. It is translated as CASMSSGNTIYF. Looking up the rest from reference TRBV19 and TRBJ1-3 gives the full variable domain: DGGITQSPKYLFRKEGQNVTLSCEQNLNHDAMYWYRQDPGQGLRLIYYSQIVNDFQKGDIAEGYSVSREKKESFPLTVTSAQKNPTAFYLCASMSSGNTIYFGEGSWLTVV.

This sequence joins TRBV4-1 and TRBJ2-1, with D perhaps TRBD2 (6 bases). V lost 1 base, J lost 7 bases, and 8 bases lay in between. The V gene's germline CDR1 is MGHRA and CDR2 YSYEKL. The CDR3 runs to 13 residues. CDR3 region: CASSQGGENEQFF. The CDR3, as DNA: TGCGCCAGCAGCCAAGGCGGGGAAAATGAGCAGTTCTTC.

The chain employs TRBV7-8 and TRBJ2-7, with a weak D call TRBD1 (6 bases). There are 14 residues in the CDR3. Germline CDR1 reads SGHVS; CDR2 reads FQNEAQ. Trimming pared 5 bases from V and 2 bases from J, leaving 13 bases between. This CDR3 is CASSLGAAPYEQYF. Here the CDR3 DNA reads TGTGCCAGCAGCCTGGGGGCAGCTCCCTACGAGCAGTACTTC.

DNA of the CDR3: TGCAGTGCTCCGTCCTCCTACGAGCAGTACTTC. Amino acids: CSAPSSYEQYF. The rearrangement joins TRBV20-1 to TRBJ2-7; D not resolved. This CDR3 spans 11 amino acids. V was clipped by 5 bases and J by 0 bases, with 5 bases between them. Germline values: CDR1 DFQATT, CDR2 SNEGSKA (reference sequence).

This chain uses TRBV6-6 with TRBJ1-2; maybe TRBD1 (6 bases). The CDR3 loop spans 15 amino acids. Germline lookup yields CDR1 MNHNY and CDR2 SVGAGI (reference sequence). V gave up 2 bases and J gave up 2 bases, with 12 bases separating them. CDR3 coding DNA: TGTGCCAGCAGTTACAGCCGGACAGACAACTATGGCTACACCTTC. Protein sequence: CASSYSRTDNYGYTF.

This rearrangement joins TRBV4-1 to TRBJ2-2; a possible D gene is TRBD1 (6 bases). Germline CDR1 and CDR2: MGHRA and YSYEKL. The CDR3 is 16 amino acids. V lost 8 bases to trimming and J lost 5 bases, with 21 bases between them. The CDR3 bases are TGCGCCAGCCTCAGGAACAGGGACGATCTGACCGGGGAGCTGTTTTTT. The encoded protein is CASLRNRDDLTGELFF.

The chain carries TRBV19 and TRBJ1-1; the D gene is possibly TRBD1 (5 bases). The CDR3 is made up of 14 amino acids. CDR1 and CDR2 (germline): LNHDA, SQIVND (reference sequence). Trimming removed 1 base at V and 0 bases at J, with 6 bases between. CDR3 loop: CASSIAGMNTEAFF. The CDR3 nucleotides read TGTGCCAGTAGTATAGCAGGGATGAACACTGAAGCTTTCTTT. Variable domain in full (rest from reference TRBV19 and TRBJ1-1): DGGITQSPKYLFRKEGQNVTLSCEQNLNHDAMYWYRQDPGQGLRLIYYSQIVNDFQKGDIAEGYSVSREKKESFPLTVTSAQKNPTAFYLCASSIAGMNTEAFFGQGTRLTVV.

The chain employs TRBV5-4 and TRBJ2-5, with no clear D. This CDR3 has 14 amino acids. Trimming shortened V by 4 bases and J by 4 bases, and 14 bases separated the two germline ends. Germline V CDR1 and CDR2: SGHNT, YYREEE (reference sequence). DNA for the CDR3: TGTGCCAGCAGCCCCCCCGGTGTACGAGAGACCCAGTACTTC. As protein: CASSPPGVRETQYF.

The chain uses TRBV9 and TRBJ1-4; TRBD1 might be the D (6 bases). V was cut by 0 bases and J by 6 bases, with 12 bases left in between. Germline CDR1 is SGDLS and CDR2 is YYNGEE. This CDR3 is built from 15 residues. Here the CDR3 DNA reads TGTGCCAGCAGCGTAGGGGGAGGGGGTTATGAAAAACTGTTTTTT. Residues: CASSVGGGGYEKLFF.

In nucleotides, the CDR3 is TGCGCCAGCGGCATAATGCGGGGGGGAACAGATACGCAGTATTTT. This codes for CASGIMRGGTDTQYF. The V and J genes are TRBV5-1 and TRBJ2-3; TRBD2 matches at 9 bases. The ends lost 7 bases at V and 3 bases at J; junction bases unmatched: 9. The length of the CDR3 is 15 residues. Germline CDR1 SGHRS, CDR2 YFSETQ.

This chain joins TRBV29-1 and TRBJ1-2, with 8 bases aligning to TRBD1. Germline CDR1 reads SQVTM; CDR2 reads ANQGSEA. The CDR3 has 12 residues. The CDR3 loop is CRGQERNYGYTF. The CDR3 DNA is TGCAGGGGACAGGAGAGGAACTATGGCTACACCTTC.

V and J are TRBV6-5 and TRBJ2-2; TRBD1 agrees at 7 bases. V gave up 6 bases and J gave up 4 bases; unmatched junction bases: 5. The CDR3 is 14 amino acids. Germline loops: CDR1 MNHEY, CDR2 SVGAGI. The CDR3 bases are TGTGCCAGCAGGTCGGGACAGACCACCGGGGAGCTGTTTTTT. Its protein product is CASRSGQTTGELFF.

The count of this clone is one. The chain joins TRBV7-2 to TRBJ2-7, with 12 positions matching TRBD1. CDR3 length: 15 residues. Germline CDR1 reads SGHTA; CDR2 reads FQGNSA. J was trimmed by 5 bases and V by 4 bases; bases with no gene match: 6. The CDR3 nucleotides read TGTGCCAGCAGCTGGGGACAGGGGGCGCGCGACGAGCAGTACTTC. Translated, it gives CASSWGQGARDEQYF.

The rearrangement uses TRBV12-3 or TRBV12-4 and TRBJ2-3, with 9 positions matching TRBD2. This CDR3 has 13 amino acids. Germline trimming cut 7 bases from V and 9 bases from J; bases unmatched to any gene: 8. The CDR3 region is CASTASGVNTQYF. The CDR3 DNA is TGTGCCAGCACTGCTAGCGGGGTGAACACGCAGTATTTT.

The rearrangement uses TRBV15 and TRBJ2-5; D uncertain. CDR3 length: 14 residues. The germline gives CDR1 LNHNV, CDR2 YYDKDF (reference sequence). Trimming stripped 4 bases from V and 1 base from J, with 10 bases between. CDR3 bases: TGTGCCACCAGCACTTCCAGGCGCCAAGAGACCCAGTACTTC. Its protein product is CATSTSRRQETQYF.